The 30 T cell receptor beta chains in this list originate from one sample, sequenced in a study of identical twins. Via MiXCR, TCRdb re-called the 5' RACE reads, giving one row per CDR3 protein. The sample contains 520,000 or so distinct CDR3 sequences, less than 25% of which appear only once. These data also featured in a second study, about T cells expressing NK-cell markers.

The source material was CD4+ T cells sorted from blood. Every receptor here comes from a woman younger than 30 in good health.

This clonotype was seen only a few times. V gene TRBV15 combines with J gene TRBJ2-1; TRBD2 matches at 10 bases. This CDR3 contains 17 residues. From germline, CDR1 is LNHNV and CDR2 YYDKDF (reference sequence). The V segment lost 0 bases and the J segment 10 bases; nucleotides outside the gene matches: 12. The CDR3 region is CATSRDRTSGLTGEQFF. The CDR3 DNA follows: TGTGCCACCAGCAGAGACCGGACTAGCGGACTGACAGGGGAGCAGTTCTTC.

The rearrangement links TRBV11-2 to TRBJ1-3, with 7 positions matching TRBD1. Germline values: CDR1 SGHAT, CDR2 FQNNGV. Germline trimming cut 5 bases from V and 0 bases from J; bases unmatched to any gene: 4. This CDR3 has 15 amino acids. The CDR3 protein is CASSPRQGSGNTIYF. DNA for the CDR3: TGTGCCAGCAGCCCGAGACAGGGCTCTGGAAACACCATATATTTT. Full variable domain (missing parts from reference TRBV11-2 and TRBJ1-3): EAGVAQSPRYKIIEKRQSVAFWCNPISGHATLYWYQQILGQGPKLLIQFQNNGVVDDSQLPKDRFSAERLKGVDSTLKIQPAKLEDSAVYLCASSPRQGSGNTIYFGEGSWLTVV.

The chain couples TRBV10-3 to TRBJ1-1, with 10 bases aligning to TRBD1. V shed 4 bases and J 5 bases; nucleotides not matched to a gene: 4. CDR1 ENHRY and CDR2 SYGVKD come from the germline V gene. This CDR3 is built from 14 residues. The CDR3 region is CAISGTGQGTEAFF. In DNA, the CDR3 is TGTGCCATCAGTGGGACGGGACAGGGGACTGAAGCTTTCTTT.

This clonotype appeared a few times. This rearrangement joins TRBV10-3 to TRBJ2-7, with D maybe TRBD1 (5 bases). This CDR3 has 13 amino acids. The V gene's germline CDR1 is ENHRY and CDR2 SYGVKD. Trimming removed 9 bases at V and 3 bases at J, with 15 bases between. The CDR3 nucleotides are TGTGCCATAGTGCAAGGGGTGGGCTACGAGCAGTACTTC. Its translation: CAIVQGVGYEQYF.

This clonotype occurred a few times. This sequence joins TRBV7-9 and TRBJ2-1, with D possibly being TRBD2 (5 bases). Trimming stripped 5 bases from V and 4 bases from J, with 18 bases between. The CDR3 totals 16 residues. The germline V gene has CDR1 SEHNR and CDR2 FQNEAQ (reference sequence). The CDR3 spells CASSPPRLASYNEQFF. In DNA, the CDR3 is TGTGCCAGCAGCCCCCCCAGGCTAGCCTCGTACAATGAGCAGTTCTTC. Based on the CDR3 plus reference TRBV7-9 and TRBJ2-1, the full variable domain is DTGVSQNPRHKITKRGQNVTFRCDPISEHNRLYWYRQTLGQGPEFLTYFQNEAQLEKSRLLSDRFSAERPKGSFSTLEIQRTEQGDSAMYLCASSPPRLASYNEQFFGPGTRLTVL.

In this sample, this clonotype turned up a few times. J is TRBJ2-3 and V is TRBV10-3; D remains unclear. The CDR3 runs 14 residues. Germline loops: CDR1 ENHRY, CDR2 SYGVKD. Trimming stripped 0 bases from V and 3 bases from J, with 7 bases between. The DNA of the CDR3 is TGTGCCATCAGTGAGTCGAGCCTAACAGATACGCAGTATTTT. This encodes CAISESSLTDTQYF.

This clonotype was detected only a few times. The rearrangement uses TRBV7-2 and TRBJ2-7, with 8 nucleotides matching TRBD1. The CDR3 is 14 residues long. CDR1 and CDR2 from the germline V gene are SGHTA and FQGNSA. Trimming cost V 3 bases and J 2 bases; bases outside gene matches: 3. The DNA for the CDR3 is TGTGCCAGCAGCTTGACAGGGGCGGCCTACGAGCAGTACTTC. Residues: CASSLTGAAYEQYF.

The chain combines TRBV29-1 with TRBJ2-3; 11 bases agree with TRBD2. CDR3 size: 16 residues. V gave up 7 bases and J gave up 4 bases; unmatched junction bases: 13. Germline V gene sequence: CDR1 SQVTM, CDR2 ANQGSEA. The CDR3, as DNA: TGCAGCGCTAGCGGGAGGACTAATATGTTCTCAGATACGCAGTATTTT. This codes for CSASGRTNMFSDTQYF.

The CDR3 here is CSVRSGSTREQYF. CDR3 nucleotides: TGCAGTGTTCGGAGCGGGAGTACGCGAGAGCAGTACTTC. The chain joins TRBV20-1 to TRBJ2-7, with 8 bases that match TRBD2. CDR1 is DFQATT, CDR2 SNEGSKA, per germline (reference sequence). The J segment lost 7 bases and the V segment lost 7 bases, leaving 12 bases of the junction unmatched. The CDR3 is 13 amino acids.

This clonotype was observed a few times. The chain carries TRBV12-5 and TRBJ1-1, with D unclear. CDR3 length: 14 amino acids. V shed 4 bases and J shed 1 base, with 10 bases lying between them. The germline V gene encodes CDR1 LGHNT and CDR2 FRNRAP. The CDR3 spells CASGSLLRNTEAFF. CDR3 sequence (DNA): TGTGCTAGTGGTTCTCTGTTGCGGAACACTGAAGCTTTCTTT. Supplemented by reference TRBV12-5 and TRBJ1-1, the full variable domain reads DARVTQTPRHKVTEMGQEVTMRCQPILGHNTVFWYRQTMMQGLELLAYFRNRAPLDDSGMPKDRFSAEMPDATLATLKIQPSEPRDSAVYFCASGSLLRNTEAFFGQGTRLTVV.

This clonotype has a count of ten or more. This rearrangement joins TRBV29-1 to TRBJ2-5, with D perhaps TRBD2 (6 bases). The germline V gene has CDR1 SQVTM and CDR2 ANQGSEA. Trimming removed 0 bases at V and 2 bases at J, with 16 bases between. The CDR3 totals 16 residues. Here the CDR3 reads CSVEDRWRAKQETQYF. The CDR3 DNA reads TGCAGCGTTGAAGATCGCTGGAGGGCCAAGCAAGAGACCCAGTACTTC.

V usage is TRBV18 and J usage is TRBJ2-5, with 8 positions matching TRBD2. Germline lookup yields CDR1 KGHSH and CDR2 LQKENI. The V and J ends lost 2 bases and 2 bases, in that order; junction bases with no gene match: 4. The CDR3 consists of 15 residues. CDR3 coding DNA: TGTGCCAGCTCACCATATCGGGGGGGACAAGAGACCCAGTACTTC. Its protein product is CASSPYRGGQETQYF.

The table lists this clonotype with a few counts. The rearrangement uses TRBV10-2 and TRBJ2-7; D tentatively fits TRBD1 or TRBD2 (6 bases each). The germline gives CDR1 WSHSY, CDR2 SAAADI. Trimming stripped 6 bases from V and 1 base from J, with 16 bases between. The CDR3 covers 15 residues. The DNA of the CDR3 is TGCGCCAGCAGGGTACAGGGAGGACCTTCCTACGAGCAGTACTTC. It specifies CASRVQGGPSYEQYF.

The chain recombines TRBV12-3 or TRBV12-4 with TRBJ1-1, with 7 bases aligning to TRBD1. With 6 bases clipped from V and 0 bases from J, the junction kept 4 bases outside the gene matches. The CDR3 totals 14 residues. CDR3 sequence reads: CASRTTGLNTEAFF. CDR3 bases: TGTGCCAGCAGAACGACAGGGTTGAACACTGAAGCTTTCTTT.

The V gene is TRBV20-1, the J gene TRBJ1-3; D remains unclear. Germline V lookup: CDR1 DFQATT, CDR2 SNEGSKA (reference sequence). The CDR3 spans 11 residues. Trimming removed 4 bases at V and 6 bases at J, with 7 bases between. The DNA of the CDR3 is TGCAGTGCTATAGGCGAAAACACCATATATTTT. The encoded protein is CSAIGENTIYF.

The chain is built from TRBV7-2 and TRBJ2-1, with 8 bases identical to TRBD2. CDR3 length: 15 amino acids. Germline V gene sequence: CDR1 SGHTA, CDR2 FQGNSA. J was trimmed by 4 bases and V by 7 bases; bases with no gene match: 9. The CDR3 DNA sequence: TGTGCCAGCACCACCGGGAGGGTGGAGTACAATGAGCAGTTCTTC. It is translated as CASTTGRVEYNEQFF.

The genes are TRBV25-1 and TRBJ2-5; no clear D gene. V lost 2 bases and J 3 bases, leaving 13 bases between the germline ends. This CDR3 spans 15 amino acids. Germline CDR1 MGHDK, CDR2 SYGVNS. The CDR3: CASSENGLTEETQYF. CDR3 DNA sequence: TGTGCCAGCAGTGAAAACGGCCTCACGGAAGAGACCCAGTACTTC.

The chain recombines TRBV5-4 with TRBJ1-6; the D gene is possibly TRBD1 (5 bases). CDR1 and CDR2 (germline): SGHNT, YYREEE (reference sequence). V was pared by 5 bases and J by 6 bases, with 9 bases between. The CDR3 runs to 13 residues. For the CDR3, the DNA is TGTGCCAGCAGGGGACTGGGTAATTCACCCCTCCACTTT. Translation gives CASRGLGNSPLHF.

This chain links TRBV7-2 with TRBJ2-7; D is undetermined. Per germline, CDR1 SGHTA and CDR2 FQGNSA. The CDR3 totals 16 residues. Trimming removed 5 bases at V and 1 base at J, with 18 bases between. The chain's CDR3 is CASSQPTLRVSYEQYF. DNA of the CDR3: TGTGCCAGCAGCCAGCCGACCCTGAGAGTATCCTACGAGCAGTACTTC.

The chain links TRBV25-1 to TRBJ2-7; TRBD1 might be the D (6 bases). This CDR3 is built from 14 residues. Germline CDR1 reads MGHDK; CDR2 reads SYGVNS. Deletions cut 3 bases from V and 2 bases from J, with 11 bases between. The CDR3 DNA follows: TGTGCCAGCAGTGACGACAGGTCTCCCTACGAGCAGTACTTC. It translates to CASSDDRSPYEQYF.

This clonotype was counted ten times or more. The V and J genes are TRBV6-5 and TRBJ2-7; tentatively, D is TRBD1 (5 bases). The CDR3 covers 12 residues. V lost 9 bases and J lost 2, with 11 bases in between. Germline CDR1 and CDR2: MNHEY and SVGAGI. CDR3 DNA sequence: TGTGCCAGAAGACAGCCTACCTACGAGCAGTACTTC. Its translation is CARRQPTYEQYF.

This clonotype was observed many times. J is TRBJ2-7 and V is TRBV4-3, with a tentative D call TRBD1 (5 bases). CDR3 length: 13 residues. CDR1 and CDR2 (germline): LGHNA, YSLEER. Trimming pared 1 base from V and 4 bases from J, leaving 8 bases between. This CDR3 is CASSQVRGYEQYF. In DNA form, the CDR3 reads TGCGCCAGCAGCCAAGTTAGGGGTTACGAGCAGTACTTC.

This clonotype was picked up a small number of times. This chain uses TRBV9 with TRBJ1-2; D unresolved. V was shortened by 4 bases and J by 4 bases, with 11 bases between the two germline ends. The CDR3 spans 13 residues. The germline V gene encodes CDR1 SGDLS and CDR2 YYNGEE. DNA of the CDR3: TGTGCCAGCAGCTCCCGAGAGCGCTATGGCTACACCTTC. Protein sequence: CASSSRERYGYTF. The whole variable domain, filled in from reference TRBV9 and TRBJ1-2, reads DSGVTQTPKHLITATGQRVTLRCSPRSGDLSVYWYQQSLDQGLQFLIQYYNGEERAKGNILERFSAQQFPDLHSELNLSSLELGDSALYFCASSSRERYGYTFGSGTRLTVV.

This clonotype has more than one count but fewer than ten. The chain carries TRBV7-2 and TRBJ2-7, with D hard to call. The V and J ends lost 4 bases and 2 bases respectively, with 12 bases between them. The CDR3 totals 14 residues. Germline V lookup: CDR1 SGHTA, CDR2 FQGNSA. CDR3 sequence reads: CASSSSDPPYEQYF. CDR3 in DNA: TGTGCCAGCAGCTCGTCGGACCCTCCCTACGAGCAGTACTTC.

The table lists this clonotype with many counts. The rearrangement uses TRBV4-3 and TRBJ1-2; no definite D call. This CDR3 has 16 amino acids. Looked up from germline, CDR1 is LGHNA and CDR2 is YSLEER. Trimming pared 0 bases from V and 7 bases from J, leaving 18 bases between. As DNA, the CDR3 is TGCGCCAGCAGCCAAGAGATCAAAAGGAGTGATGGTGGCTACACCTTC. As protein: CASSQEIKRSDGGYTF.

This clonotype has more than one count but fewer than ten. CDR3 sequence (DNA): TGCGCCAGCAGCCCTGCCAAACCCACAGATACGCAGTATTTT. Translating gives CASSPAKPTDTQYF. This chain connects TRBV5-1 to TRBJ2-3, with unresolved D. The V gene lost 4 bases and the J gene lost 2 bases, with 11 bases spanning the gap. CDR1 and CDR2 from the germline V gene are SGHRS and YFSETQ. The CDR3 covers 14 residues.

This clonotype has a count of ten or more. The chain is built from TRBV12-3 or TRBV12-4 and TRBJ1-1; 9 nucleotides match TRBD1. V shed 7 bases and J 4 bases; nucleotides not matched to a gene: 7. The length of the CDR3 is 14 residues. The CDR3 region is CASIWDRVGTEAFF. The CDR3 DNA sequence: TGTGCCAGCATTTGGGACAGGGTGGGCACTGAAGCTTTCTTT.

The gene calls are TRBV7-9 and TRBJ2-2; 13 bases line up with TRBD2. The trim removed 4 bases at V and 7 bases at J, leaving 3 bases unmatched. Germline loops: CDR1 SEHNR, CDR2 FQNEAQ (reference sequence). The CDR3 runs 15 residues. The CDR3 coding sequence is TGTGCCAGCAGCTCCTGGACTAGCGGGAGCGGGGAGCTGTTTTTT. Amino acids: CASSSWTSGSGELFF.

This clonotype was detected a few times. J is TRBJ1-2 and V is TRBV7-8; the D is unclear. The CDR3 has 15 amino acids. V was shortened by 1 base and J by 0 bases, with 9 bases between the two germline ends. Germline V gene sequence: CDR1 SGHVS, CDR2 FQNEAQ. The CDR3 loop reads CASSLVHEANYGYTF. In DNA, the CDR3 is TGTGCCAGCAGCTTAGTCCATGAAGCTAACTATGGCTACACCTTC.

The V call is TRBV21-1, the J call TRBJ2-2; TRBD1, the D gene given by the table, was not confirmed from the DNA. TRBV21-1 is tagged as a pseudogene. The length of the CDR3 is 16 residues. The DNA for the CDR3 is TGTGCCAGCAAGGGGGGACAGGTTGCGAACACCGGGGAGCTGTTTTTT. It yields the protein CASKGGQVANTGELFF.